These 28 T cell receptor beta chains originate from one sample sequenced in a study of radiotherapy plus CTLA-4 blockade in lung cancer. Assay: immunoSEQ multiplex PCR; the TCRdb copy retains only in-frame clones and omits some. The sample holds around 37,000 clones, 60% to 85% seen once. Here the sequenced sample was peripheral blood, taken from a patient treated with radiotherapy plus ipilimumab. The receptors here all came from a human donor with non-small cell lung cancer that progressed on radiotherapy plus ipilimumab.

The chain carries TRBV19 and TRBJ1-2; maybe TRBD1 (6 bases). The CDR3 is made up of 14 amino acids. Per the germline V gene, CDR1 is LNHDA and CDR2 is SQIVND (reference sequence). V was clipped by 6 bases and J by 6 bases, with 17 bases between them. The CDR3 region is CASRPGQLNDGYTF. Here the CDR3 DNA reads TGTGCCAGTAGACCGGGACAACTAAACGATGGCTACACCTTC.

The count of this clone is one. This CDR3 is CASSLQGPNSPLHF. Written as DNA, the CDR3 is TGTGCCAGCAGCTTACAGGGGCCTAATTCACCCCTCCACTTT. The chain recombines TRBV28 with TRBJ1-6; TRBD1 matches at 7 bases. This CDR3 spans 14 amino acids. From germline, CDR1 is MDHEN and CDR2 SYDVKM. The ends lost 6 bases at V and 6 bases at J; junction bases unmatched: 5.

The chain is built from TRBV2 and TRBJ1-1; D not certain. V was clipped by 2 bases and J by 2 bases, with 6 bases between them. The germline CDR1 and CDR2 sequences are SNHLY and FYNNEI. The CDR3 runs to 13 residues. This chain's CDR3 is CASSELENTEAFF. The CDR3 bases are TGTGCCAGCAGTGAACTCGAAAACACTGAAGCTTTCTTT.

V gene TRBV6-6 combines with J gene TRBJ2-7; D may correspond to TRBD1 or TRBD2 (6 bases each). Per the germline V gene, CDR1 is MNHNY and CDR2 is SVGAGI (reference sequence). Trimming removed 2 bases at V and 2 bases at J, with 7 bases between. The CDR3 is made up of 13 amino acids. The CDR3 nucleotides are TGTGCCAGCAGTTACGGGGGGCCCTACGAGCAGTACTTC. It yields the protein CASSYGGPYEQYF.

In its sample, this clone was seen a few times. J is TRBJ2-1 and V is TRBV19; 10 bases fit TRBD1. Germline V CDR1 and CDR2: LNHDA, SQIVND (reference sequence). Losses at the gene ends were 9 bases for V and 13 bases for J; bases not matched to a gene: 12. The CDR3 spans 13 residues. CDR3 loop: CASRETGGRYQFF. The DNA of the CDR3 is TGTGCCAGCAGAGAGACAGGGGGCAGGTATCAGTTCTTC.

The gene calls are TRBV7-3 and TRBJ2-5; D is perhaps TRBD2 (6 bases). The germline CDR1 and CDR2 sequences are SGHTA and FQGTGA. This CDR3 region has 15 residues. Trimming removed 1 base from V and 2 bases from J, with 11 bases in between. CDR3 sequence: CASSLMGGGQETQYF. The CDR3 DNA follows: TGTGCCAGCAGCTTAATGGGCGGAGGGCAAGAGACCCAGTACTTC.

The J gene is TRBJ1-4, the V gene TRBV7-4; no definite D call. Trimming left V 4 bases short and J 6 bases short, with 12 bases between. This CDR3 has 14 residues. CDR1 is SGHVT and CDR2 is SQSDAQ in the germline V gene. As DNA, the CDR3 is TGTGCCAGCAGCTCGGGTTTAGCCTATGAAAAACTGTTTTTT. This codes for CASSSGLAYEKLFF.

V is TRBV9 and J is TRBJ2-1, with D uncertain. The CDR3 has 13 residues. V dropped 0 bases and J dropped 3 bases, with 4 bases sitting between them. CDR1 is SGDLS, CDR2 YYNGEE, per germline. The CDR3 loop is CASSVEGYNEQFF. The DNA for the CDR3 is TGTGCCAGCAGCGTAGAGGGCTACAATGAGCAGTTCTTC.

The chain links TRBV18 to TRBJ1-2; unclear D gene. V was pared by 2 bases and J by 3 bases, with 7 bases between. CDR3 length: 13 residues. Germline assignment: CDR1 KGHSH and CDR2 LQKENI. DNA for the CDR3: TGTGCCAGCTCACCAGAAGAGTACTATGGCTACACCTTC. It translates to CASSPEEYYGYTF.

The chain links TRBV18 to TRBJ1-1, with a weak D call TRBD1 (5 bases). The V and J ends lost 4 bases and 3 bases respectively, with 12 bases between them. The CDR3 covers 14 residues. Germline CDR1 reads KGHSH; CDR2 reads LQKENI. The CDR3 here is CASSLVGGDTEAFF. As DNA, the CDR3 is TGTGCCAGCTCACTCGTTGGGGGAGACACTGAAGCTTTCTTT. Variable domain in full (rest from reference TRBV18 and TRBJ1-1): NAGVMQNPRHLVRRRGQEARLRCSPMKGHSHVYWYRQLPEEGLKFMVYLQKENIIDESGMPKERFSAEFPKEGPSILRIQQVVRGDSAAYFCASSLVGGDTEAFFGQGTRLTVV.

The J gene is TRBJ2-7, the V gene TRBV28; 11 bases align to TRBD2. V lost 7 bases and J lost 3; bases outside the gene matches: 8. CDR1 MDHEN and CDR2 SYDVKM come from the germline V gene. The CDR3 totals 15 residues. CDR3: CASTWGTSGFYEQYF. In DNA form, the CDR3 reads TGTGCCAGCACCTGGGGGACTAGCGGCTTCTACGAGCAGTACTTC.

The chain joins TRBV2 to TRBJ1-5; D is unclear. The CDR3 is 13 residues long. Germline CDR1 is SNHLY and CDR2 is FYNNEI. V was trimmed by 7 bases and J by 7 bases, leaving 14 bases between them. CDR3 nucleotides: TGTGCCAGCACCCGGGCACAGAACCAGCCCCAGCATTTT. Its protein is CASTRAQNQPQHF.

The rearrangement uses TRBV14 and TRBJ2-7, with D perhaps matching TRBD2 (6 bases). Germline assignment: CDR1 SGHDN and CDR2 FVKESK. V shed 3 bases and J shed 7 bases, with 13 bases lying between them. The CDR3 spans 13 residues. The CDR3 DNA is TGTGCCAGCAGCCATACAGGCGGGGAGGAGCAGTACTTC. Protein product: CASSHTGGEEQYF.

This clone was detected a few times. The CDR3 region is CASSQVPTGTGAYNEQFF. The DNA of the CDR3 is TGCGCCAGCAGCCAAGTCCCTACCGGGACAGGGGCCTACAATGAGCAGTTCTTC. J is TRBJ2-1 and V is TRBV4-1; 10 positions agree with TRBD1. The J segment lost 2 bases and the V segment lost 1 base, leaving 8 bases of the junction unmatched. Germline V gene sequence: CDR1 MGHRA, CDR2 YSYEKL. CDR3 size: 18 residues.

The chain links TRBV6-5 to TRBJ1-4; D perhaps matches TRBD1 (5 bases). V was shortened by 4 bases and J by 4 bases, with 7 bases between the two germline ends. Germline CDR1 is MNHEY and CDR2 is SVGAGI. CDR3 length: 13 amino acids. CDR3 DNA: TGTGCCAGCAGTTGGGGGGGTAATGAAAAACTGTTTTTT. Translated: CASSWGGNEKLFF.

This clone was found a few times. The chain combines TRBV27 with TRBJ2-2, with D maybe TRBD2 (6 bases). The CDR3 is 17 residues long. The V gene's germline CDR1 is MNHEY and CDR2 SMNVEV (reference sequence). The V gene lost 2 bases and the J gene lost 3 bases, with 16 bases spanning the gap. CDR3 coding DNA: TGTGCCAGCAGTTTAAGAACCCTGGGGAGGTACACCGGGGAGCTGTTTTTT. Residues: CASSLRTLGRYTGELFF.

CDR3 sequence (DNA): TGTGCCAGCAGCTTAAAACCCGGGGGGGGTTACGAGCAGTACTTC. It is translated as CASSLKPGGGYEQYF. The J gene is TRBJ2-7, the V gene TRBV13, with 8 bases lining up with TRBD2. CDR1 and CDR2 from the germline V gene are PRHDT and FYEKMQ (reference sequence). After removal of 2 bases from V and 4 bases from J, the junction contained 7 bases not matched to a gene. CDR3 length: 15 amino acids.

The gene calls are TRBV10-3 and TRBJ1-5, with D unresolved. Germline lookup yields CDR1 ENHRY and CDR2 SYGVKD. Trimming stripped 0 bases from V and 6 bases from J, with 3 bases between. The CDR3 extends over 12 amino acids. DNA of the CDR3: TGTGCCATCAGTGAGTCGCTTCAGCCCCAGCATTTT. This gives the protein CAISESLQPQHF.

The chain links TRBV5-1 to TRBJ2-5; D is uncertain. The closer fit of TRBJ2-7 to the DNA end suggests the J call may be wrong. This CDR3 is built from 12 residues. CDR1 and CDR2 (germline): SGHRS, YFSETQ. DNA for the CDR3: TGCGCCAGCAGCTTGGGGGCTGGCGAGCAGTACTTC. This sequence encodes CASSLGAGEQYF.

The CDR3, as DNA: TGTGCCAGCGGATCGACAGGGGCGGGAAAGACCCAGTACTTC. This encodes CASGSTGAGKTQYF. This chain uses TRBV7-2 with TRBJ2-5; 8 bases match TRBD1. The CDR3 extends over 14 amino acids. V shed 8 bases and J 6 bases; nucleotides not matched to a gene: 11. Germline CDR1 and CDR2: SGHTA and FQGNSA.

In this sample, this clone turned up a few times. The chain has TRBV28 and TRBJ1-4; D gene unclear. This CDR3 comprises 17 residues. Deletions cut 6 bases from V and 7 bases from J, with 24 bases between. CDR1 is MDHEN, CDR2 SYDVKM, per germline. The CDR3 protein is CASRTRREDVGFEKLFF. CDR3 nucleotide sequence: TGTGCCAGCAGGACCCGGCGAGAGGACGTAGGTTTTGAAAAACTGTTTTTT.

This clone has more than one count but fewer than ten. This sequence joins TRBV28 and TRBJ2-3; D may be TRBD1 (7 bases). The germline V gene has CDR1 MDHEN and CDR2 SYDVKM. Trimming stripped 5 bases from V and 6 bases from J, with 21 bases between. The CDR3 loop spans 16 amino acids. CDR3 sequence reads: CASSPQGGGLRDTQYF. The DNA of the CDR3 is TGTGCCAGCAGTCCTCAGGGGGGAGGCTTGCGGGATACGCAGTATTTT. Supplemented by reference TRBV28 and TRBJ2-3, the full variable domain reads DVKVTQSSRYLVKRTGEKVFLECVQDMDHENMFWYRQDPGLGLRLIYFSYDVKMKEKGDIPEGYSVSREKKERFSLILESASTNQTSMYLCASSPQGGGLRDTQYFGPGTRLTVL.

J is TRBJ2-2 and V is TRBV9; 9 bases map to TRBD2. CDR1 is SGDLS, CDR2 YYNGEE, per germline. V was clipped by 2 bases and J by 1 base; unmatched bases: 3. This CDR3 is built from 16 residues. CDR3 DNA: TGTGCCAGCAGCGTGTCTAGCGGGGTGAACACCGGGGAGCTGTTTTTT. Translated: CASSVSSGVNTGELFF.

The count of this clone is one. The chain recombines TRBV27 with TRBJ1-5; D is ambiguous. With 6 bases removed from V and 0 bases from J, the gap between germline ends came to 15 bases. Germline V gene data show CDR1 as MNHEY and CDR2 as SMNVEV (reference sequence). CDR3 length: 16 residues. The CDR3, as DNA: TGTGCCAGCAGGCACAGTTTCTCGGATAGCAATCAGCCCCAGCATTTT. This sequence encodes CASRHSFSDSNQPQHF.

The chain recombines TRBV28 with TRBJ2-1; tentatively, D is TRBD1 (6 bases). From germline, CDR1 is MDHEN and CDR2 SYDVKM. Trimming pared 7 bases from V and 9 bases from J, leaving 13 bases between. This CDR3 has 12 residues. The CDR3 is CASTREGGEQFF. Here the CDR3 DNA reads TGTGCCAGCACTCGAGAAGGGGGTGAGCAGTTCTTC.

The rearrangement uses TRBV10-2 and TRBJ2-7; the D gene is possibly TRBD2 (5 bases). V lost 4 bases, J lost 0 bases, and 10 bases lay in between. CDR1 and CDR2 (germline): WSHSY, SAAADI. This CDR3 is 14 amino acids long. The CDR3 region is CASSGTYGSYEQYF. The DNA of the CDR3 is TGCGCCAGCAGTGGGACTTATGGCTCCTACGAGCAGTACTTC.

The V call is TRBV2, the J call TRBJ1-3; 7 nucleotides match TRBD1. Trimming took 7 bases from V and 3 from J; bases not matched to a gene: 9. CDR1 and CDR2 from the germline V gene are SNHLY and FYNNEI. This CDR3 is 15 amino acids long. The CDR3, as DNA: TGTGCCAGCAAATCAGGGGGGTCTGGTGGAAACACCATATATTTT. It yields the protein CASKSGGSGGNTIYF.

This clone was detected a few times. The gene calls are TRBV5-6 and TRBJ2-7; a possible D gene is TRBD2 (6 bases). Germline assignment: CDR1 SGHDT and CDR2 YYEEEE. This CDR3 contains 13 residues. Trimming took 0 bases from V and 3 from J, leaving 7 bases between them. Here the CDR3 reads CASSLGEVYEQYF. The CDR3 DNA follows: TGTGCCAGCAGCTTGGGGGAGGTCTACGAGCAGTACTTC.